The 5 T cell receptor beta chains below come from one sample, sequenced in a study of regulatory T cells in long-lasting Graves disease. Time point of the sample: persistent/refractory GD, antithyroid drugs over 5 years with positive TRAb. PBMCs were the source of the RNA used for TCR sequencing. Construction of TCR beta libraries relied on iRepertoire HTBI primers and on Arm-PCR targeting CDR3 regions. TCRdb ran MiXCR on the multiplex PCR reads and lists one entry per CDR3 protein. Among approximately 500,000 distinct CDR3 sequences, under 25% were seen once, and the ten largest hold more than 6%. The source was peripheral blood mononuclear cells (PBMCs), collected when the disease was refractory, from a patient treated with antithyroid drugs. These receptors came from a female donor with Graves disease.

The chain employs TRBV19 and TRBJ2-7, with D perhaps being TRBD1 or TRBD2 (5 bases each). V was cut by 1 base and J by 6 bases, with 7 bases left in between. The germline gives CDR1 LNHDA, CDR2 SQIVND (reference sequence). This CDR3 is 12 amino acids long. CDR3 in amino acids: CASSIGGTEQYF. As DNA, the CDR3 is TGTGCCAGTAGTATAGGAGGGACCGAGCAGTACTTC.

This clonotype was recorded at least ten times. The V gene is TRBV28, the J gene TRBJ1-4, with 11 positions matching TRBD1. The CDR3 has 14 residues. Germline V gives CDR1 MDHEN, CDR2 SYDVKM. Trimming removed 6 bases from V and 8 bases from J; junction bases left unmatched: 5. The CDR3 region has the DNA TGTGCCAGCAGCCCGGGACAGGGGGTGGAAAAACTGTTTTTT. Protein: CASSPGQGVEKLFF.

This clonotype appeared many times. This chain links TRBV20-1 with TRBJ1-2, with D possibly being TRBD1 (5 bases). CDR3 length: 12 residues. Trimming removed 2 bases from V and 3 bases from J, with 7 bases in between. Germline V gene data show CDR1 as DFQATT and CDR2 as SNEGSKA (reference sequence). The CDR3: CSARRGYYGYTF. The CDR3 coding sequence is TGCAGTGCTAGAAGGGGCTACTATGGCTACACCTTC.

A few counts support this clonotype. The rearrangement uses TRBV19 and TRBJ1-1; 11 bases are a match to TRBD1. The germline V gene encodes CDR1 LNHDA and CDR2 SQIVND (reference sequence). The trim removed 5 bases at V and 6 bases at J, leaving 20 bases unmatched. The CDR3 consists of 19 residues. The CDR3 sequence: CASSLRSPRTGGERAEAFF. CDR3 nucleotide sequence: TGTGCCAGTAGTCTAAGATCACCACGGACAGGGGGCGAACGGGCTGAAGCTTTCTTT.

This clonotype was detected a few times. The chain recombines TRBV7-2 with TRBJ2-7, with 8 positions matching TRBD1. Germline V CDR1 and CDR2: SGHTA, FQGNSA. This CDR3 is 14 amino acids long. J was trimmed by 5 bases and V by 5 bases; bases with no gene match: 8. The CDR3 loop is CASSVRTGSHEQYF. CDR3 DNA sequence: TGTGCCAGCAGCGTAAGGACAGGGAGCCACGAGCAGTACTTC.